This T cell receptor (beta chain) was observed in a study of T-cell memory formation after mild COVID-19. V was clipped by 5 bases and J by 11 bases; unmatched bases: 13. This CDR3 spans 14 amino acids. Per the germline V gene, CDR1 is DFQATT and CDR2 is SNEGSKA (reference sequence). This clonotype showed up just a few times. TCRdb reprocessed the 5' RACE reads with MiXCR, giving one entry per CDR3 protein. This table holds around 470,000 distinct CDR3 sequences, 20% found once. The specimen was PBMCs or a T cell subset sorted from them (not recorded which). This sequence was found in an adult woman who had mild COVID-19 (a few samples of this study predate the infection). Cell type and time point are not known. The chain recombines TRBV20-1 with TRBJ2-7; 12 bases line up with TRBD2. The CDR3 sequence is CSAATPSTSGSKYF. For the CDR3, the DNA is TGCAGTGCTGCCACGCCTTCGACTAGCGGGAGCAAGTACTTC.